Listed here are 17 T cell receptor beta chains from one sample, sequenced in a study of T and B cells in COVID-19 patients. TRB was amplified from about 250-500 ng of blood genomic DNA. Multiplex PCR with BIOMED2 TRB-A/B primer pools amplified TRB rearrangements. TCRdb reanalysed the multiplex PCR reads using MiXCR and keeps one entry per CDR3 protein. The data show 4,500 or so distinct CDR3 sequences, with roughly 28% seen just once and 35% to 40% held by the top ten. Specimen: blood. The receptors derive from a human donor with active COVID-19.

The chain has TRBV28 and TRBJ2-5; 10 nucleotides line up with TRBD2. This CDR3 is 14 amino acids long. The ends lost 2 bases at V and 4 bases at J; junction bases unmatched: 1. In germline, CDR1 is MDHEN, CDR2 SYDVKM. The CDR3 is CASSLERGGETQYF. CDR3 DNA sequence: TGTGCCAGCAGTTTAGAGCGGGGGGGAGAGACCCAGTACTTC.

The J gene is TRBJ2-1, the V gene TRBV30, with 14 bases fitting TRBD2. Trimming at V came to 1 base and at J to 10 bases, leaving 6 bases not matched to a gene. CDR1 and CDR2 from the germline V gene are GTSNPN and SVGIG (reference sequence). The CDR3 covers 15 residues. The CDR3 DNA is TGTGCCTGGAGTGGACTAGCGGGAGGGCCGGGGGAGCAGTTCTTC. Translated: CAWSGLAGGPGEQFF.

The chain carries TRBV20-1 and TRBJ2-2; TRBD2 might be the D (6 bases). CDR3 length: 15 residues. V was shortened by 5 bases and J by 0 bases, with 13 bases between the two germline ends. CDR1 DFQATT and CDR2 SNEGSKA come from the germline V gene (reference sequence). DNA of the CDR3: TGCAGTGCTCCAAGAGCGGGTTCGAACACCGGGGAGCTGTTTTTT. Its translation: CSAPRAGSNTGELFF.

J is TRBJ1-2 and V is TRBV6-1; 9 bases fit TRBD1. With 3 bases clipped from V and 0 bases from J, the junction kept 2 bases outside the gene matches. This CDR3 region has 15 residues. The germline V gene encodes CDR1 MNHNS and CDR2 SASEGT. CDR3 nucleotide sequence: TGTGCCAGCAGTGAGGGACAGGGCTCTAACTATGGCTACACCTTC. Translation: CASSEGQGSNYGYTF.

By its share, this clonotype is medium-sized. CDR3 coding DNA: TGTGCCAGCTCAGCGGGAGGGCCCCGTAGCACAGATACGCAGTATTTT. This sequence encodes CASSAGGPRSTDTQYF. The chain uses TRBV7-6 and TRBJ2-3; 10 bases are a match to TRBD2. Germline loops: CDR1 SGHVS, CDR2 FNYEAQ. The CDR3 spans 16 residues. V dropped 8 bases and J dropped 0; count of bases not matched to a gene: 8.

This clonotype is medium-sized in the sample. The V gene is TRBV12-3 or TRBV12-4, the J gene TRBJ1-1; no firm D call. This CDR3 has 14 amino acids. The V end lost 4 bases, the J end lost 2 bases, and 11 bases lay between the germline ends. This CDR3 is CASSSSYKNTEAFF. For the CDR3, the DNA is TGTGCCAGCAGTTCTTCTTACAAAAACACTGAAGCTTTCTTT.

Relative to its sample, this clonotype is medium-sized. The V gene is TRBV5-4, the J gene TRBJ2-2, with TRBD1 matching 9 bases. The germline V gene has CDR1 SGHNT and CDR2 YYREEE (reference sequence). The CDR3 length is 15 residues. Unmatched junction bases numbered 3, after V lost 0 bases and J lost 6 bases. The CDR3 here is CASSLAGQGPGELFF. CDR3 nucleotides: TGTGCCAGCAGCTTGGCGGGACAGGGCCCCGGGGAGCTGTTTTTT.

The genes are TRBV12-3 or TRBV12-4 and TRBJ2-2; D is undetermined. The V end lost 5 bases, the J end lost 2 bases, and 15 bases lay between the germline ends. This CDR3 contains 16 residues. CDR3 DNA: TGTGCCAGCAGTGAAGGTAGTTTCGTAAACACCGGGGAGCTGTTTTTT. Amino acid sequence: CASSEGSFVNTGELFF.

There are many counts of this clonotype. V and J are TRBV6-2 or TRBV6-3 and TRBJ2-7; unclear D gene. The CDR3 consists of 14 residues. Germline loops: CDR1 MNHEY, CDR2 SVGEGT. Deletions cut 5 bases from V and 2 bases from J, with 13 bases between. The CDR3 DNA is TGTGCCAGCAGTATTCTAGGGATCCCCTACGAGCAGTACTTC. This translates into CASSILGIPYEQYF.

To note about this clonotype: Just one base apart from a much larger clone, this may be a read error. The chain joins TRBV6-6 to TRBJ2-7; D is ambiguous. This CDR3 spans 10 amino acids. From germline, CDR1 is MNHNY and CDR2 SVGAGI (reference sequence). This chain's CDR3 is CAISLYEQYF. CDR3 DNA: TGTGCCATCAGTCTCTACGAGCAGTACTTC.

This clonotype is medium-sized in the sample. The chain has TRBV18 and TRBJ2-7; D is unresolved. This CDR3 has 13 amino acids. With 0 bases removed from V and 6 bases from J, the gap between germline ends came to 9 bases. CDR1 is KGHSH and CDR2 is LQKENI in the germline V gene. CDR3 nucleotide sequence: TGTGCCAGCTCACCACCCATGTCCCCCGAGCAGTACTTC. Protein sequence: CASSPPMSPEQYF. The complete variable domain, with remaining parts taken from reference TRBV18 and TRBJ2-7, reads NAGVMQNPRHLVRRRGQEARLRCSPMKGHSHVYWYRQLPEEGLKFMVYLQKENIIDESGMPKERFSAEFPKEGPSILRIQQVVRGDSAAYFCASSPPMSPEQYFGPGTRLTVT.

This clonotype was seen a handful of times. The J gene is TRBJ1-2, the V gene TRBV11-2, with D perhaps TRBD1 (6 bases). Between the trimmed V and J ends, which lost 3 bases and 7 bases, there was a span of 18 bases. This CDR3 has 15 residues. CDR1 is SGHAT and CDR2 is FQNNGV in the germline V gene. CDR3 sequence reads: CASSFRTTGSGGYTF. The CDR3 coding sequence is TGTGCCAGCAGCTTTCGGACGACAGGTTCGGGTGGCTACACCTTC. The full variable domain, completed using reference TRBV11-2 and TRBJ1-2, is EAGVAQSPRYKIIEKRQSVAFWCNPISGHATLYWYQQILGQGPKLLIQFQNNGVVDDSQLPKDRFSAERLKGVDSTLKIQPAKLEDSAVYLCASSFRTTGSGGYTFGSGTRLTVV.

The CDR3 protein is CSVEVRGPHEAFF. The CDR3 DNA follows: TGCAGCGTTGAGGTCAGGGGGCCTCACGAAGCTTTCTTT. The chain joins TRBV29-1 to TRBJ1-1, with 8 nucleotides matching TRBD1. The V and J ends lost 3 bases and 8 bases, in that order; junction bases with no gene match: 8. Germline V gene data show CDR1 as SQVTM and CDR2 as ANQGSEA. The CDR3 length is 13 residues.

This clonotype was picked up a small number of times. The chain employs TRBV29-1 and TRBJ2-3; 8 positions match TRBD1. There are 13 residues in the CDR3. Trimming removed 6 bases from V and 0 bases from J; junction bases left unmatched: 2. In germline, CDR1 is SQVTM, CDR2 ANQGSEA. This CDR3 is CSVDRGSTDTQYF. The CDR3 DNA reads as TGCAGCGTCGACAGGGGTAGCACAGATACGCAGTATTTT.

As DNA, the CDR3 is TGTGCCAGTACGGGACAGGGCTACGAGCAGTACTTC. Residues: CASTGQGYEQYF. V gene TRBV19 combines with J gene TRBJ2-7, with 9 positions matching TRBD1. CDR3 length: 12 residues. V trimming: 7 bases; J trimming: 3 bases; junction bases outside the gene matches: 1. CDR1 and CDR2 from the germline V gene are LNHDA and SQIVND (reference sequence).

J is TRBJ2-7 and V is TRBV5-6; TRBD1 matches at 8 bases. Unmatched junction bases numbered 9, after V lost 4 bases and J lost 3 bases. This CDR3 has 15 residues. Per the germline V gene, CDR1 is SGHDT and CDR2 is YYEEEE. CDR3 region: CASSAGTGLNYEQYF. CDR3 nucleotides: TGTGCCAGCAGCGCCGGGACAGGACTGAACTACGAGCAGTACTTC.

The chain employs TRBV13 and TRBJ2-1; D uncertain. The CDR3 runs to 13 residues. V was trimmed by 5 bases and J by 7 bases, leaving 12 bases between them. Germline V lookup: CDR1 PRHDT, CDR2 FYEKMQ (reference sequence). The CDR3 DNA reads TGTGCCAGCAGCCTTGGGTCCGGGAATGAGCAGTTCTTC. It yields the protein CASSLGSGNEQFF.